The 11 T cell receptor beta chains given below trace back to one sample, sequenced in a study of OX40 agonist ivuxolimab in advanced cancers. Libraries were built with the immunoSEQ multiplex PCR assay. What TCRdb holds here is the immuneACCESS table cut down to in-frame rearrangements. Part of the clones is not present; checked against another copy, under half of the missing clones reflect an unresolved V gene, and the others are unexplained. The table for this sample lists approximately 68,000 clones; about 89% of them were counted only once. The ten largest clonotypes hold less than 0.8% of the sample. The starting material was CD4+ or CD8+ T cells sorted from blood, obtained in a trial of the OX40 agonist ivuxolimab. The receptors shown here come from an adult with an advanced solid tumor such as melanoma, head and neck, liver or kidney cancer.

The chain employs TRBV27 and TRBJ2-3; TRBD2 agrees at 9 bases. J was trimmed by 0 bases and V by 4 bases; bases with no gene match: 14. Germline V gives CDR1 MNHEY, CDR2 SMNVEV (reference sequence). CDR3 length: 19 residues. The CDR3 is CASSSSSGIFRSSTDTQYF. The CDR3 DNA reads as TGTGCCAGCAGTTCTTCTAGCGGGATTTTCCGATCTAGCACAGATACGCAGTATTTT.

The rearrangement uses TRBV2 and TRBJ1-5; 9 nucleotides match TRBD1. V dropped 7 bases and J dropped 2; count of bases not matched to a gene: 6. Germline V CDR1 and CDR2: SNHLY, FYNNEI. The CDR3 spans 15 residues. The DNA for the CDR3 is TGTGCCAGCACGGGACAGGGTTTAGGCAATCAGCCCCAGCATTTT. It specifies CASTGQGLGNQPQHF. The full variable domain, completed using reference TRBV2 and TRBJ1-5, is EPEVTQTPSHQVTQMGQEVILRCVPISNHLYFYWYRQILGQKVEFLVSFYNNEISEKSEIFDDQFSVERPDGSNFTLKIRSTKLEDSAMYFCASTGQGLGNQPQHFGDGTRLSIL.

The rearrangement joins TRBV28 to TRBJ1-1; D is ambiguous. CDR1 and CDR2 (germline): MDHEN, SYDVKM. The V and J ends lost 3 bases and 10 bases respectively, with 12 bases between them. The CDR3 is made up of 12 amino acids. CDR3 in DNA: TGTGCCAGCAGTTTGGGGTCCCTCTCAGCTTTCTTT. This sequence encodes CASSLGSLSAFF.

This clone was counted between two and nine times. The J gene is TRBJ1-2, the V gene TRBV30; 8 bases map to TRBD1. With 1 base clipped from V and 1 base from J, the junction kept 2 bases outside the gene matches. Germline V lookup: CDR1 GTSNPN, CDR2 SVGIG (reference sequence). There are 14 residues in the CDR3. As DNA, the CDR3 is TGTGCCTGGAGTGGGACAGGGCGTAACTATGGCTACACCTTC. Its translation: CAWSGTGRNYGYTF. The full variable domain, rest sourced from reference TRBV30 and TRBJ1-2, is SQTIHQWPATLVQPVGSPLSLECTVEGTSNPNLYWYRQAAGRGLQLLFYSVGIGQISSEVPQNLSASRPQDRQFILSSKKLLLSDSGFYLCAWSGTGRNYGYTFGSGTRLTVV.

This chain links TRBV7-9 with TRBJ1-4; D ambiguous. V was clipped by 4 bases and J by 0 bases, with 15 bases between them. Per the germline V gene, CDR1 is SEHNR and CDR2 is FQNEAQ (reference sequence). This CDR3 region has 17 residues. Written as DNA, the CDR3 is TGTGCCAGCAGCTCATTATTGGGGAGTGCAACTAATGAAAAACTGTTTTTT. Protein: CASSSLLGSATNEKLFF.

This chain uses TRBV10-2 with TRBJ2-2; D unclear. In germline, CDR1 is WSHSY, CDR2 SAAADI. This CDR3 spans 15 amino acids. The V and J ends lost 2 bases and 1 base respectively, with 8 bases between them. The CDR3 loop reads CASSEVAGNTGELFF. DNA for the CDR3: TGCGCCAGCAGTGAGGTGGCAGGGAACACCGGGGAGCTGTTTTTT.

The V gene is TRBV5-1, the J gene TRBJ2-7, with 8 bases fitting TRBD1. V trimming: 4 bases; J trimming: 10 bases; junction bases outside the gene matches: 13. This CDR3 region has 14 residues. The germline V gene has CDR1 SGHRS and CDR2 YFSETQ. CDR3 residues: CASSLPGTGPFQYF. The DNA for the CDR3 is TGCGCCAGCAGCCTTCCCGGGACAGGTCCCTTTCAGTACTTC.

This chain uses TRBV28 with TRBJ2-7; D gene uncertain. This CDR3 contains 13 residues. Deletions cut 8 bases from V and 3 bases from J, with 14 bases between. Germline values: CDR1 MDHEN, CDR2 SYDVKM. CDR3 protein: CASATGSLYEQYF. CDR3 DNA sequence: TGTGCCAGCGCCACCGGCAGCCTCTACGAGCAGTACTTC.

CDR3 protein: CASSLGQRNTGELFF. The CDR3 DNA follows: TGCGCCAGCAGCTTGGGTCAGAGGAACACCGGGGAGCTGTTTTTT. The chain couples TRBV5-1 to TRBJ2-2; D is unresolved. Trimming left V 0 bases short and J 1 base short, with 7 bases between. This CDR3 comprises 15 residues. Germline V gives CDR1 SGHRS, CDR2 YFSETQ.

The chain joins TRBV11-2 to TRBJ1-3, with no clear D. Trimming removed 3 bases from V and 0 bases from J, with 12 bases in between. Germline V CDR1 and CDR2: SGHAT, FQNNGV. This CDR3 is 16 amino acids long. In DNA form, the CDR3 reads TGTGCCAGCAGCTTTCTTGCAGCAGGCTCTGGAAACACCATATATTTT. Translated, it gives CASSFLAAGSGNTIYF.

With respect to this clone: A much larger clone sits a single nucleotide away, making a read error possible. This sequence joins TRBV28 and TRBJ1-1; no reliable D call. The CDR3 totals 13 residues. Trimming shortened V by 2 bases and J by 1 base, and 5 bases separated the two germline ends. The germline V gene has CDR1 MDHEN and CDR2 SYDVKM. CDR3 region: CASSLEGNTEAFF. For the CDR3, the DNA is TGTGCCAGCAGTTTAGAGGGGAACACTGAAGCTTTCTTT.